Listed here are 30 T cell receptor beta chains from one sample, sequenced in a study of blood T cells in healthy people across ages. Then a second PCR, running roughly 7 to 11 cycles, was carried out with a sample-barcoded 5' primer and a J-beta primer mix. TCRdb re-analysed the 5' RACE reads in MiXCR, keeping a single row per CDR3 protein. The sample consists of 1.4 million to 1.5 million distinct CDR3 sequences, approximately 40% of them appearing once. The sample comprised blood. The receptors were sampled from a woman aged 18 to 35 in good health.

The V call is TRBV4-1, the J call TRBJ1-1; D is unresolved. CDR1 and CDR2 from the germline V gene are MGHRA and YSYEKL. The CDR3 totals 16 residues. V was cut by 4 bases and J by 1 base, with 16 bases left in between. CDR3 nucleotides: TGCGCCAGCAGCCTCCCCTCTTATCGGGGGAACACTGAAGCTTTCTTT. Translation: CASSLPSYRGNTEAFF.

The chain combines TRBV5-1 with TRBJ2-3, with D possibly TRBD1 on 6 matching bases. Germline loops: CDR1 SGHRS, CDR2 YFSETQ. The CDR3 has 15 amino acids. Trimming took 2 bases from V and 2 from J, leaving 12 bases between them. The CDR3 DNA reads TGCGCCAGCAGCTTTCAGGACAGTTCCACAGATACGCAGTATTTT. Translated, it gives CASSFQDSSTDTQYF.

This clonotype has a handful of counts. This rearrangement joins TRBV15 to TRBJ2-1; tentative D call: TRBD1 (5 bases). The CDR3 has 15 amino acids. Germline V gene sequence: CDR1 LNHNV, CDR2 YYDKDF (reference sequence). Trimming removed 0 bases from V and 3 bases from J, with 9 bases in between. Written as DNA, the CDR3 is TGTGCCACCAGCAGAGATAACAGGCTCTACAATGAGCAGTTCTTC. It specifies CATSRDNRLYNEQFF.

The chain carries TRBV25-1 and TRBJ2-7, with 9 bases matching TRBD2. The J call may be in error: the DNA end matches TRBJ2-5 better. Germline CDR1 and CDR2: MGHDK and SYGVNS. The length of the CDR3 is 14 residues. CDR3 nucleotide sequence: TGTGCCAGCAGTGACGGAGCGGGAGGAGAGACCCAGTACTTC. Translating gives CASSDGAGGETQYF.

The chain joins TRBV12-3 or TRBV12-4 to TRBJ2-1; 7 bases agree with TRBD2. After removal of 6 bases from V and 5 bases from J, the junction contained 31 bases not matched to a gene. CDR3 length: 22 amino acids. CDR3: CASSSLQRGGLLSRSRNNEQFF. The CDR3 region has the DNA TGTGCCAGCAGCTCTCTCCAGCGGGGAGGTTTGTTGTCGCGGTCTCGCAACAATGAGCAGTTCTTC.

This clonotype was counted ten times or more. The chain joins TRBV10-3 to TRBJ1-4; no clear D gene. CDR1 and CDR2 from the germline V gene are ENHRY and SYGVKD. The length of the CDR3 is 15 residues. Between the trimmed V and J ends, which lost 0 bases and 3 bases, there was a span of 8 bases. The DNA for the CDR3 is TGTGCCATCAGTGAGTCGGGCGGCGCTAATGAAAAACTGTTTTTT. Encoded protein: CAISESGGANEKLFF.

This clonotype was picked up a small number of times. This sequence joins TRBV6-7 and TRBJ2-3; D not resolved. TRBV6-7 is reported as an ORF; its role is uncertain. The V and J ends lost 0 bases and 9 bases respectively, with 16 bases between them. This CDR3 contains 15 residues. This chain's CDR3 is CASSYSGDRLRTQYF. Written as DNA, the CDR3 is TGTGCCAGCAGTTACTCTGGGGATCGTCTGAGGACGCAGTATTTT.

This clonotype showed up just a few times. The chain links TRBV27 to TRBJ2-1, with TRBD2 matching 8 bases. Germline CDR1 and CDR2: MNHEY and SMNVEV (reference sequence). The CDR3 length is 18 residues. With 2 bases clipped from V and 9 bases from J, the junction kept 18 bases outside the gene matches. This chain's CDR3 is CASSLTLQRGWYNGEQFF. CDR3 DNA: TGTGCCAGCAGTTTAACCCTCCAGCGGGGGTGGTACAATGGTGAGCAGTTCTTC.

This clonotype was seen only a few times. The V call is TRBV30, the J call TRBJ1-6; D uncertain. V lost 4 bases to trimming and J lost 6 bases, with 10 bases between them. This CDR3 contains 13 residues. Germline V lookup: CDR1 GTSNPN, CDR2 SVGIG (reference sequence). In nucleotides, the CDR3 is TGTGCCTGGACGGTTGTTGGTAATTCACCCCTCCACTTT. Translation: CAWTVVGNSPLHF.

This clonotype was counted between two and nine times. CDR3 sequence reads: CASSDVVGGRYEQYF. In DNA form, the CDR3 reads TGTGCCAGCAGTGATGTGGTTGGGGGTCGCTACGAGCAGTACTTC. V and J are TRBV25-1 and TRBJ2-5; D possibly matches TRBD1 or TRBD2 (5 bases each). The J call could be wrong; TRBJ2-7 is a better fit for the DNA end. The CDR3 has 15 residues. The germline V gene has CDR1 MGHDK and CDR2 SYGVNS.

The CDR3 region has the DNA TGCGCCAGCAGCCTTTTCGGGACAGCCAAAGAGACCCAGTACTTC. The encoded protein is CASSLFGTAKETQYF. The chain joins TRBV5-1 to TRBJ2-5; 7 nucleotides agree with TRBD1. The CDR3 loop spans 15 amino acids. CDR1 SGHRS and CDR2 YFSETQ come from the germline V gene. V lost 4 bases to trimming and J lost 3 bases; unmatched junction nucleotides: 9.

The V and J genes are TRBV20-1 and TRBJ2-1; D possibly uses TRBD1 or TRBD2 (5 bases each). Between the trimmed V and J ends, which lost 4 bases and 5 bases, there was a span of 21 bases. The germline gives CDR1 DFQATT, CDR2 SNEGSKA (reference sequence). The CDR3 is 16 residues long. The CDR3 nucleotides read TGCAGTGCTATTGGGGGTTGCAGGGATCTCGACAATGAGCAGTTCTTC. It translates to CSAIGGCRDLDNEQFF.

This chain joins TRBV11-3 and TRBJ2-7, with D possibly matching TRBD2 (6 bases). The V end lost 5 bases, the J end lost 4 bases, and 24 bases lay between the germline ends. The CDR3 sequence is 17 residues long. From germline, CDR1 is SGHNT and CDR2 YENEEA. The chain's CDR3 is CASSPVGGRSGRYEQYF. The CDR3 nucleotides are TGTGCCAGCAGCCCCGTGGGTGGGAGGTCCGGGCGGTACGAGCAGTACTTC. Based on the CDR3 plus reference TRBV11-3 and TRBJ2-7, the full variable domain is EAGVVQSPRYKIIEKKQPVAFWCNPISGHNTLYWYLQNLGQGPELLIRYENEEAVDDSQLPKDRFSAERLKGVDSTLKIQPAELGDSAVYLCASSPVGGRSGRYEQYFGPGTRLTVT.

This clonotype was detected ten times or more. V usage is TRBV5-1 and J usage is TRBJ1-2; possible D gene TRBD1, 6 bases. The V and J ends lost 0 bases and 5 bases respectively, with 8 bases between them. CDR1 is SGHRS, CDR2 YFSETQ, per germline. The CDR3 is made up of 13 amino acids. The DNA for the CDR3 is TGCGCCAGCAGCTTGGAAACAGGGTATGGCTACACCTTC. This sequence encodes CASSLETGYGYTF. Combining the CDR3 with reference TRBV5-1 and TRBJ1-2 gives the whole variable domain KAGVTQTPRYLIKTRGQQVTLSCSPISGHRSVSWYQQTPGQGLQFLFEYFSETQRNKGNFPGRFSGRQFSNSRSEMNVSTLELGDSALYLCASSLETGYGYTFGSGTRLTVV.

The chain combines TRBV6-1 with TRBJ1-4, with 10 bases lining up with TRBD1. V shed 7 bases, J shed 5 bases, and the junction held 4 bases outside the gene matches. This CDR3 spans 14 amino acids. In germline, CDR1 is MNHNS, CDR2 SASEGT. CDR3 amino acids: CASTRTGGNEKLFF. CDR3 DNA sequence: TGTGCCAGCACTCGGACAGGGGGGAATGAAAAACTGTTTTTT.

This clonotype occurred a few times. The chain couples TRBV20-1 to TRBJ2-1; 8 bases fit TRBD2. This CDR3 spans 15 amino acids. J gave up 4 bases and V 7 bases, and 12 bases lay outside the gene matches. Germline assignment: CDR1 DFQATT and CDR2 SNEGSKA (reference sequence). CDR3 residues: CSVPLPLAGYNEQFF. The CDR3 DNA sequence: TGCAGTGTTCCCCTCCCCCTAGCGGGTTACAATGAGCAGTTCTTC.

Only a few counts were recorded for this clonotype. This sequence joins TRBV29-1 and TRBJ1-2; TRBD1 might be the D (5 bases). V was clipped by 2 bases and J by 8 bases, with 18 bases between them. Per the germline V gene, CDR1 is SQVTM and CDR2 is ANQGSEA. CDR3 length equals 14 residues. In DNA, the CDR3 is TGCAGCGTTGAACCTCCTAGCAGGGCGGAGGGCTACACCTTC. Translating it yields CSVEPPSRAEGYTF.

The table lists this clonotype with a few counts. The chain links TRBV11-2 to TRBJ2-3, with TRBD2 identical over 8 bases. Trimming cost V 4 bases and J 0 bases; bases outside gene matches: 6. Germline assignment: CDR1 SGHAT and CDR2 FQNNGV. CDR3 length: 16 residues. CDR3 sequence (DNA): TGTGCCAGCAGCTCCCGAATAGCGGGAAGCACAGATACGCAGTATTTT. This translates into CASSSRIAGSTDTQYF.

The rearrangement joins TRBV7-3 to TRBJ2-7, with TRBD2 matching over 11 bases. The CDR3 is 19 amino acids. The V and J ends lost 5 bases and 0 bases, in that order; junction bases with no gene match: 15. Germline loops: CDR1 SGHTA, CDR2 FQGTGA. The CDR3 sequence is CASSVRLAGGRTSSYEQYF. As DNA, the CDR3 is TGTGCCAGCAGCGTACGGCTAGCGGGGGGCCGAACAAGCTCCTACGAGCAGTACTTC.

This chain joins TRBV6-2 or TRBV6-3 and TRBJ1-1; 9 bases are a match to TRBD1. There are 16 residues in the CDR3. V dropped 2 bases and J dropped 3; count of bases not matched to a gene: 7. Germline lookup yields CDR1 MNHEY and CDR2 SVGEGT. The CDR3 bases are TGTGCCAGCAGTTACGGACAGGGGATTCAGGACACTGAAGCTTTCTTT. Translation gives CASSYGQGIQDTEAFF.

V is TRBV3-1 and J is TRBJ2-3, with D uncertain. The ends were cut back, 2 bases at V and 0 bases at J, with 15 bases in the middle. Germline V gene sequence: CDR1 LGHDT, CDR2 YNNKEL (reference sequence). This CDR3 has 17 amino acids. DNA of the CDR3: TGTGCCAGCAGCCAATTTGTCGGCTGTGGGAGCACAGATACGCAGTATTTT. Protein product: CASSQFVGCGSTDTQYF.

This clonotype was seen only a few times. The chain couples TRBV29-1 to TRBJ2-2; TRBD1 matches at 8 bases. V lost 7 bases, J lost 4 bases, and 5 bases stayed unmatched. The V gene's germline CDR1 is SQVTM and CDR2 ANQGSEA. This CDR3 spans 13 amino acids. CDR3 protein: CSARTGTTGELFF. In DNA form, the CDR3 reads TGCAGCGCCCGGACAGGGACCACCGGGGAGCTGTTTTTT.

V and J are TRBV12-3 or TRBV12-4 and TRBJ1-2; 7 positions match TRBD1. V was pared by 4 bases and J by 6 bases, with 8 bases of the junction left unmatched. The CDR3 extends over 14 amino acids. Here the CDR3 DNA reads TGTGCCAGCAGTTCCTACCAGGGGGTCCATGGCTACACCTTC. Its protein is CASSSYQGVHGYTF.

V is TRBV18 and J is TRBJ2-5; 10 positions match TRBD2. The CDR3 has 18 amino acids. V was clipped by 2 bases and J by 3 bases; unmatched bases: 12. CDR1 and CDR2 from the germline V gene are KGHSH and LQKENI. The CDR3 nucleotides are TGTGCCAGCTCACCAATAAGCCTAGCGGGAGTTAAGGAAGAGACCCAGTACTTC. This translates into CASSPISLAGVKEETQYF.

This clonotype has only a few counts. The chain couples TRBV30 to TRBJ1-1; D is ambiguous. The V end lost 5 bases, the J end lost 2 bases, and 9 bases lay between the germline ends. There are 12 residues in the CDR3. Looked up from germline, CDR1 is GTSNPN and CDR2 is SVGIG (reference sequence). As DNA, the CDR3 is TGTGCCTGGGCATGGGGTAACACTGAAGCTTTCTTT. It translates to CAWAWGNTEAFF. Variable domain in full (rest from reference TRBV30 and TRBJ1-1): SQTIHQWPATLVQPVGSPLSLECTVEGTSNPNLYWYRQAAGRGLQLLFYSVGIGQISSEVPQNLSASRPQDRQFILSSKKLLLSDSGFYLCAWAWGNTEAFFGQGTRLTVV.

The CDR3 loop reads CSARDPQRGSSYEQYF. In nucleotides, the CDR3 is TGCAGTGCTAGAGATCCTCAGCGGGGGAGTTCCTACGAGCAGTACTTC. This chain connects TRBV20-1 to TRBJ2-7; 8 bases are shared with TRBD2. Looked up from germline, CDR1 is DFQATT and CDR2 is SNEGSKA (reference sequence). V was pared by 0 bases and J by 1 base, with 8 bases of the junction left unmatched. The CDR3 extends over 16 amino acids.

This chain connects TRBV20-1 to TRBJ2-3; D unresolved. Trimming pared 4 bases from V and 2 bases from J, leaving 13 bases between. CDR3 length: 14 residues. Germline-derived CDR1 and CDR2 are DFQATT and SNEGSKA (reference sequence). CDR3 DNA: TGCAGTGCTAAAGAAGGCATAAACACAGATACGCAGTATTTT. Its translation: CSAKEGINTDTQYF.

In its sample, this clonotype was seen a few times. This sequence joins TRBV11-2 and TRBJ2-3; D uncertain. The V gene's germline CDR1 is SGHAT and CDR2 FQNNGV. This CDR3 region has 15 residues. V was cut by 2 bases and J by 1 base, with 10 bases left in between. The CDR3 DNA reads TGTGCCAGCAGCTTATGGGGTAGGGGCACAGATACGCAGTATTTT. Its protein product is CASSLWGRGTDTQYF.

The CDR3 DNA sequence: TGTGCCAGCCCTCGGACAGGAGGGGATACGCAGTATTTT. It translates to CASPRTGGDTQYF. This chain joins TRBV6-1 and TRBJ2-3; perhaps TRBD1 as D (7 bases). Germline-derived CDR1 and CDR2 are MNHNS and SASEGT. Trimming removed 8 bases at V and 6 bases at J, with 15 bases between. The CDR3 sequence is 13 residues long.

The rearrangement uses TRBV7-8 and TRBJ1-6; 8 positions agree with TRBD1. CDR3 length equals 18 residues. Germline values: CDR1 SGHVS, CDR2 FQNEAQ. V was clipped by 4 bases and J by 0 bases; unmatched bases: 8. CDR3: CASSSRGQGGSYNSPLHF. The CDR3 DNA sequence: TGTGCCAGCAGCTCCAGAGGACAGGGCGGCTCCTATAATTCACCCCTCCACTTT. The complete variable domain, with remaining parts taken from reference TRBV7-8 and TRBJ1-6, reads GAGVSQSPRYKVAKRGQDVALRCDPISGHVSLFWYQQALGQGPEFLTYFQNEAQLDKSGLPSDRFFAERPEGSVSTLKIQRTQQEDSAVYLCASSSRGQGGSYNSPLHFGNGTRLTVT.